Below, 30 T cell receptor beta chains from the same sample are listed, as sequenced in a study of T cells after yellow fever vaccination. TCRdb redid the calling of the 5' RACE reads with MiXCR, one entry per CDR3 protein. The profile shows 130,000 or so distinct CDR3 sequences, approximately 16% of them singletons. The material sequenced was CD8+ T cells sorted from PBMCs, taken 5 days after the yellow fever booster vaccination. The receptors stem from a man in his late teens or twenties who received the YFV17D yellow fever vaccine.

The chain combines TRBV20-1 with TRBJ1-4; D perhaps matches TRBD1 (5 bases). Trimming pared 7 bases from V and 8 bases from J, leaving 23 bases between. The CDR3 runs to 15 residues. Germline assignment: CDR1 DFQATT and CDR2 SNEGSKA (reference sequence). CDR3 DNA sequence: TGCAGTGTCCCAAACATCAGGCCAGGGAGGGAAAAACTGTTTTTT. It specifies CSVPNIRPGREKLFF.

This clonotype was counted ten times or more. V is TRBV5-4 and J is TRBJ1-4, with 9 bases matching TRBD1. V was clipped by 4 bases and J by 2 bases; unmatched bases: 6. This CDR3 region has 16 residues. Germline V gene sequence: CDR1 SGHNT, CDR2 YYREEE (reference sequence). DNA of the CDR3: TGTGCCAGCAGCCCCGGGACAGGGCTGACTAATGAAAAACTGTTTTTT. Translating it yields CASSPGTGLTNEKLFF.

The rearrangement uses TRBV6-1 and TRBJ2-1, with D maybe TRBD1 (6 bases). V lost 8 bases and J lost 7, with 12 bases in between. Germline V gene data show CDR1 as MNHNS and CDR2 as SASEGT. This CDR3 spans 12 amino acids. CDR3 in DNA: TGTGCCAGCGGGGGCCGGCGGAATGAGCAGTTCTTC. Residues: CASGGRRNEQFF.

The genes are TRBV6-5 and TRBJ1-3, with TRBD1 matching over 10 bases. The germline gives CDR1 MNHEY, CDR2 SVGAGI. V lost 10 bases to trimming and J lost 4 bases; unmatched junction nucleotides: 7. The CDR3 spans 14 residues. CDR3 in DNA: TGTGCCACAGGGGACAGGGGCGACGGAAACACCATATATTTT. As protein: CATGDRGDGNTIYF.

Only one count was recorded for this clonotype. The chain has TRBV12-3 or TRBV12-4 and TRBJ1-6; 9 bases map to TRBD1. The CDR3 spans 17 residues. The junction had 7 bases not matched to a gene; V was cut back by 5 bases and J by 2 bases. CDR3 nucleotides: TGTGCCAGCAGTCTCACAGGGGGCGAGCCCTATAATTCACCCCTCCACTTT. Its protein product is CASSLTGGEPYNSPLHF.

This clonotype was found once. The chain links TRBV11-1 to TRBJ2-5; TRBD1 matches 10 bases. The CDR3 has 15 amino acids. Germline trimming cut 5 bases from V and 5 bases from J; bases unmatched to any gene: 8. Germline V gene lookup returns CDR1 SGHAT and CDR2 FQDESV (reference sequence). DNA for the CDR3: TGTGCCAGCAGCGGAACCGGGACAGGGGACGAGACCCAGTACTTC. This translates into CASSGTGTGDETQYF.

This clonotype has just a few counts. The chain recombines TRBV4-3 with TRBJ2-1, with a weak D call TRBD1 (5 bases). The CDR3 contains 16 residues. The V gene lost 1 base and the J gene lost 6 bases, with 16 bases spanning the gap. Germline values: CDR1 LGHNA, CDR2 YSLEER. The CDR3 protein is CASSQGSQGRGNEQFF. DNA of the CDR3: TGCGCCAGCAGCCAAGGCTCCCAGGGAAGGGGCAATGAGCAGTTCTTC.

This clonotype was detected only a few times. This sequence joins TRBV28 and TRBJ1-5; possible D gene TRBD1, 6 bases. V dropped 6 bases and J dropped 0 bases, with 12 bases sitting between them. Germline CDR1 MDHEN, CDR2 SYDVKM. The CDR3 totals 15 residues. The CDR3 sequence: CASRATGNSNQPQHF. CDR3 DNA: TGTGCCAGCAGGGCTACAGGGAATAGCAATCAGCCCCAGCATTTT.

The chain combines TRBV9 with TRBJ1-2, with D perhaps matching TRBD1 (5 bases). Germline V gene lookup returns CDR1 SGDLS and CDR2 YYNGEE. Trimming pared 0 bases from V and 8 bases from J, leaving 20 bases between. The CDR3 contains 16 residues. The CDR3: CASSVASPTGSQGYTF. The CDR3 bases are TGTGCCAGCAGCGTAGCGTCCCCCACAGGTTCTCAGGGCTACACCTTC.

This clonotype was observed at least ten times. The CDR3 reads CSAEFRDNEQFF. DNA of the CDR3: TGCAGTGCCGAGTTCCGGGACAATGAGCAGTTCTTC. The chain is built from TRBV29-1 and TRBJ2-1; D is uncertain. The CDR3 sequence is 12 residues long. CDR1 SQVTM and CDR2 ANQGSEA come from the germline V gene.

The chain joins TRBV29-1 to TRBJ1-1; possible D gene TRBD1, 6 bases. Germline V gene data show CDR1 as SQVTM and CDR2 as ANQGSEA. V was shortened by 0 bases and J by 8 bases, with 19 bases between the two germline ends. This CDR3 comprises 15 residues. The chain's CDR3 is CSVEDHTGLLVEAFF. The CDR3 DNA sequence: TGCAGCGTTGAAGATCACACAGGGCTTTTGGTCGAAGCTTTCTTT.

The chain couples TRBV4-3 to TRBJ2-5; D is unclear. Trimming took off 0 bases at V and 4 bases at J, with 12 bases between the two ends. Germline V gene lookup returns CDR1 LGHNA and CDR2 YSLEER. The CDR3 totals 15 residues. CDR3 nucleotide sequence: TGCGCCAGCAGCCAAGACGGTTCGGATGGAGAGACCCAGTACTTC. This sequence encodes CASSQDGSDGETQYF.

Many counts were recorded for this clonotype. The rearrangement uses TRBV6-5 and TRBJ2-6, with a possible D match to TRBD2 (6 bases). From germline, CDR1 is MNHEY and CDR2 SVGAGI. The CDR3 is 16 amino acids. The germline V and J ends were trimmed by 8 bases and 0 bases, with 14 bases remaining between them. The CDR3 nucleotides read TGTGCCAGCCATACCGGCGGGGTCTCTGGGGCCAACGTCCTGACTTTC. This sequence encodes CASHTGGVSGANVLTF.

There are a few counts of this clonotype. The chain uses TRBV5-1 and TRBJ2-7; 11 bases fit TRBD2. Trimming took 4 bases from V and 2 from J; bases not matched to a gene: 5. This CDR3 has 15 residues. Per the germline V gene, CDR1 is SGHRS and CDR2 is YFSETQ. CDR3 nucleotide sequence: TGCGCCAGCAGCCTCGGGACTAGCGGAGCCTACGAGCAGTACTTC. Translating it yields CASSLGTSGAYEQYF.

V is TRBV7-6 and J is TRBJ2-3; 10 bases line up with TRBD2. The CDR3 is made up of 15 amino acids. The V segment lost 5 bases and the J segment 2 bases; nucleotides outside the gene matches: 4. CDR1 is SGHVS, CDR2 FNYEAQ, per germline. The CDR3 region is CASSPSGGFTDTQYF. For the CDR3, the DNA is TGTGCCAGCAGCCCTAGCGGGGGATTCACAGATACGCAGTATTTT. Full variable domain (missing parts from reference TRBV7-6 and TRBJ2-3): GAGVSQSPRYKVTKRGQDVALRCDPISGHVSLYWYRQALGQGPEFLTYFNYEAQQDKSGLPNDRFSAERPEGSISTLTIQRTEQRDSAMYRCASSPSGGFTDTQYFGPGTRLTVL.

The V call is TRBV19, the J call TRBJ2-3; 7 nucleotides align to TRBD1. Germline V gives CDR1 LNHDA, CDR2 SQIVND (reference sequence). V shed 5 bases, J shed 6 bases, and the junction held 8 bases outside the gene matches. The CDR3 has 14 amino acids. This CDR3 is CASSSTGLVDTQYF. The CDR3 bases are TGTGCCAGTAGTTCGACAGGGCTTGTCGATACGCAGTATTTT.

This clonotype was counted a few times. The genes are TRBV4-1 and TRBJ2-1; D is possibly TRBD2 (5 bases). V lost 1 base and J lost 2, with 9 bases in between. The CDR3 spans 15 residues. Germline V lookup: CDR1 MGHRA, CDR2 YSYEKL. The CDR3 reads CASSQGAVAYNEQFF. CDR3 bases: TGCGCCAGCAGCCAAGGAGCGGTGGCCTACAATGAGCAGTTCTTC.

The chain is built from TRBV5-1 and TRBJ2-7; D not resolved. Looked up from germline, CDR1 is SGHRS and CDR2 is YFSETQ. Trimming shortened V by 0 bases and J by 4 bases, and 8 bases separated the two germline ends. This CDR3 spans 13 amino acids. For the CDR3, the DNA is TGCGCCAGCAGCTTGGGAGAGGAATACGAGCAGTACTTC. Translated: CASSLGEEYEQYF.

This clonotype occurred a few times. As DNA, the CDR3 is TGCAGCGTTGGGGAGACAGGGCAACTGTTTTTT. Translation gives CSVGETGQLFF. The chain uses TRBV29-1 and TRBJ1-4, with 7 bases lining up with TRBD1. The CDR3 covers 11 residues. Germline-derived CDR1 and CDR2 are SQVTM and ANQGSEA. V lost 4 bases and J lost 12; bases outside the gene matches: 5.

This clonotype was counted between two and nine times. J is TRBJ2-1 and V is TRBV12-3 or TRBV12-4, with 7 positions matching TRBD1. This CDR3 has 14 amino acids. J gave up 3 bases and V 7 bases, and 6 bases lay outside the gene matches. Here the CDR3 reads CASMSQGVYNEQFF. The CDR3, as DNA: TGTGCCAGCATGTCGCAGGGGGTCTACAATGAGCAGTTCTTC.

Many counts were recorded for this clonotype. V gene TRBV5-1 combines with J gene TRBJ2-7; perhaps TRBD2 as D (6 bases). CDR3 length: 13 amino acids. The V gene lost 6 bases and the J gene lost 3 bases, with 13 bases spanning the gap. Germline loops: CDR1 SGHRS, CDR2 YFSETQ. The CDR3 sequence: CASNGGLNYEQYF. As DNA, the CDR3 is TGCGCCAGCAACGGGGGACTCAACTACGAGCAGTACTTC.

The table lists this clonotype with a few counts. The CDR3 DNA reads TGCGCCAGCAGCCAAGACACGTTCCGGACAGGGATCGAGCAGTACTTC. The encoded protein is CASSQDTFRTGIEQYF. This rearrangement joins TRBV4-3 to TRBJ2-7; 8 bases align to TRBD1. The CDR3 covers 16 residues. Trimming took 0 bases from V and 6 from J; bases not matched to a gene: 10. Per the germline V gene, CDR1 is LGHNA and CDR2 is YSLEER.

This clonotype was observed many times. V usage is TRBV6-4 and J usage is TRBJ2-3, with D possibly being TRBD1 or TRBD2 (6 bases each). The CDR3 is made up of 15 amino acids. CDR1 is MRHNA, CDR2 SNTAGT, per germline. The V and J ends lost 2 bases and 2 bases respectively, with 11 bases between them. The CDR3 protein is CASSDNGGATDTQYF. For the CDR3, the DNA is TGTGCCAGCAGTGACAACGGGGGCGCCACAGATACGCAGTATTTT.

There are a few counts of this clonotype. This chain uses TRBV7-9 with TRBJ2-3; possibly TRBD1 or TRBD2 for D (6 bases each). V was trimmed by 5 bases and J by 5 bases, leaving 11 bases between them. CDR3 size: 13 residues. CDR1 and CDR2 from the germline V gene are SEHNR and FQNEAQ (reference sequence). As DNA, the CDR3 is TGTGCCAGCAGCGATCGGGGGCAAGATACGCAGTATTTT. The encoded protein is CASSDRGQDTQYF.

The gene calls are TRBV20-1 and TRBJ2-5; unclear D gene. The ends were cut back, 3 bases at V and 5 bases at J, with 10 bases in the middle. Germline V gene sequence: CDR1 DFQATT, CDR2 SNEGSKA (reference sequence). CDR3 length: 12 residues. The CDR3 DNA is TGCAGTGCTAGGTCGTTCGGGGAGACCCAGTACTTC. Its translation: CSARSFGETQYF.

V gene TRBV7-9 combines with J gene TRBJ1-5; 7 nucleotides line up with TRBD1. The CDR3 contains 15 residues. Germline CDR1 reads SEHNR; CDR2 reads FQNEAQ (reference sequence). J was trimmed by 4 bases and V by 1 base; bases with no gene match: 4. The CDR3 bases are TGTGCCAGCAGCTTAGGGACAGGCGTAAATCAGCCCCAGCATTTT. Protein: CASSLGTGVNQPQHF.

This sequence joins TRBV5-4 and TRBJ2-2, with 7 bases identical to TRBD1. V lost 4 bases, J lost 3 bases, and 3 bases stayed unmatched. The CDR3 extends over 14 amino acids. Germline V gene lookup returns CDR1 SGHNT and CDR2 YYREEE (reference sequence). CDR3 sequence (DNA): TGTGCCAGCAGCCCGGGACAGTACACCGGGGAGCTGTTTTTT. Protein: CASSPGQYTGELFF.

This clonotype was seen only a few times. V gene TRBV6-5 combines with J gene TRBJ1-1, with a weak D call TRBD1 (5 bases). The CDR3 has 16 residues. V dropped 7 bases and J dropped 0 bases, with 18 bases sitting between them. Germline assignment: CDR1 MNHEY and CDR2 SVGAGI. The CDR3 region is CASTLGWGYMNTEAFF. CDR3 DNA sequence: TGTGCCAGCACCTTGGGATGGGGGTACATGAACACTGAAGCTTTCTTT.

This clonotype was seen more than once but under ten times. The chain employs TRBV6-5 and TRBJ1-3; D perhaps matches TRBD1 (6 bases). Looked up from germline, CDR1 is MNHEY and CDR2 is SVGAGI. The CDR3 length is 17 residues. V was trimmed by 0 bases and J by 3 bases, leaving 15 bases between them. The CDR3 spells CASSYSIAPGVGNTIYF. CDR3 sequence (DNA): TGTGCCAGCAGTTACTCGATCGCCCCAGGGGTTGGAAACACCATATATTTT.

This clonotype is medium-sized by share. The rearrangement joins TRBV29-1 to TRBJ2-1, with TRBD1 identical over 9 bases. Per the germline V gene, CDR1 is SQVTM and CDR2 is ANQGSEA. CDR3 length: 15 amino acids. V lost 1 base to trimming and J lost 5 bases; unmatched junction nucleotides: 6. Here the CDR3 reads CSVEGGDREDNEQFF. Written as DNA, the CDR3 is TGCAGCGTTGAAGGGGGGGACAGGGAAGACAATGAGCAGTTCTTC.